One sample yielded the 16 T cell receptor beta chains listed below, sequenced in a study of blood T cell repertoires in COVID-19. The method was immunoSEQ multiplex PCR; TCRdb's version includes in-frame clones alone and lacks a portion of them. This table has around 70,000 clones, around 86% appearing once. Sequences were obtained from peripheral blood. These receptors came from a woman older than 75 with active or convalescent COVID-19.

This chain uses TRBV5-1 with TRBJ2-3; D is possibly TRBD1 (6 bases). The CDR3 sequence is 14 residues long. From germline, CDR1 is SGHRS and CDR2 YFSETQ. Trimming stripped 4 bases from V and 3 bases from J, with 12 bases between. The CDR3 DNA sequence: TGCGCCAGCAGCAAACAGGGTTTAACAGATACGCAGTATTTT. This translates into CASSKQGLTDTQYF. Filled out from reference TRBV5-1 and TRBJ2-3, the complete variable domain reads KAGVTQTPRYLIKTRGQQVTLSCSPISGHRSVSWYQQTPGQGLQFLFEYFSETQRNKGNFPGRFSGRQFSNSRSEMNVSTLELGDSALYLCASSKQGLTDTQYFGPGTRLTVL.

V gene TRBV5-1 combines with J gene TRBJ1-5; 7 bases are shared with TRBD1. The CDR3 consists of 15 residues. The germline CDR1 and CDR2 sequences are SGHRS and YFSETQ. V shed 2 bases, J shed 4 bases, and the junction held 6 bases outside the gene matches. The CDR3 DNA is TGCGCCAGCAGCTTTACAGGGGATGGAAATCAGCCCCAGCATTTT. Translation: CASSFTGDGNQPQHF.

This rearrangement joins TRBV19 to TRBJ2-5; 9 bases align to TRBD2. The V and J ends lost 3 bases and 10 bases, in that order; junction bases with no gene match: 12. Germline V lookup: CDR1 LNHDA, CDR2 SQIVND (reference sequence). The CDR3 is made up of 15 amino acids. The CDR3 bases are TGTGCCAGTAGTATTTCGGGTAGCGGGGGTAGGGACCAGTACTTC. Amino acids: CASSISGSGGRDQYF.

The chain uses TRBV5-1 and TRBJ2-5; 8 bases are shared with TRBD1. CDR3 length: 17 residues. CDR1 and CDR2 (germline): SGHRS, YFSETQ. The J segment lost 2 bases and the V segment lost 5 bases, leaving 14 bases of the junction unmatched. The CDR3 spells CASRYKLGTGIQETQYF. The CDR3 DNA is TGCGCCAGCAGATATAAACTTGGGACAGGAATACAAGAGACCCAGTACTTC.

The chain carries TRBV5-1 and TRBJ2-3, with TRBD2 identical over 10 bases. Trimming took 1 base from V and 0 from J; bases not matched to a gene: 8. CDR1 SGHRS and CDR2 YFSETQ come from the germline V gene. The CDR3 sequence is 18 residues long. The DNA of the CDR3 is TGCGCCAGCAGCTTGTTGTCTAGCGGGGGTGCTAGCACAGATACGCAGTATTTT. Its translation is CASSLLSSGGASTDTQYF.

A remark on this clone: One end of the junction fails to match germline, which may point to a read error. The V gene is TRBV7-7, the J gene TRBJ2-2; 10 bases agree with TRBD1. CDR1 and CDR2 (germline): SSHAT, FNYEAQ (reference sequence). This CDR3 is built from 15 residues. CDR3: CASSPDRGRTGELFF. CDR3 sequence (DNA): TGTGCTAGCAGCCCCGACAGGGGGCGGACCGGGGAGCTGTTTTTT. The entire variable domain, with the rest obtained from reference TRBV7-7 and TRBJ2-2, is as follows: GAGVSQSPRYKVTKRGQDVTLRCDPISSHATLYWYQQALGQGPEFLTYFNYEAQPDKSGLPSDRFSAERPEGSISTLTIQRTEQRDSAMYRCASSPDRGRTGELFFGEGSRLTVL.

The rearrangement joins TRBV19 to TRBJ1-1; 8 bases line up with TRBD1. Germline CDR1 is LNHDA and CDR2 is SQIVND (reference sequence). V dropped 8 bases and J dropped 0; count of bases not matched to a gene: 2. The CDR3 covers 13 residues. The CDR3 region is CASLDRVNTEAFF. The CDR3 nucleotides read TGTGCCAGTCTGGACAGGGTGAACACTGAAGCTTTCTTT.

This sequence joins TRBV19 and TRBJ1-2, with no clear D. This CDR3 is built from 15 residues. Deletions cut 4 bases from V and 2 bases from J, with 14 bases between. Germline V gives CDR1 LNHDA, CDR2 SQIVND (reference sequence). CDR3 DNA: TGTGCCAGTAGTACCCCCGGGTTAGGCAACTATGGCTACACCTTC. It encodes CASSTPGLGNYGYTF.

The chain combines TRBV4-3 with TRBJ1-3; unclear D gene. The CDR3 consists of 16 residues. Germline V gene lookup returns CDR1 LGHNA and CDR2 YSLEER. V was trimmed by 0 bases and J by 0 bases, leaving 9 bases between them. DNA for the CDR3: TGCGCCAGCAGCCAAGAAAGTACGCGCTCTGGAAACACCATATATTTT. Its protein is CASSQESTRSGNTIYF.

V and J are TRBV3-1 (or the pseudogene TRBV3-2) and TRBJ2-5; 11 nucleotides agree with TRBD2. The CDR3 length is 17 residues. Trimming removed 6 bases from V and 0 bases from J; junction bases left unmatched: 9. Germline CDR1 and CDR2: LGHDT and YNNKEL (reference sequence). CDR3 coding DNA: TGTGCCAGCAGGCGGCCCACTAGCGGGGGAAACCAAGAGACCCAGTACTTC. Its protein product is CASRRPTSGGNQETQYF.

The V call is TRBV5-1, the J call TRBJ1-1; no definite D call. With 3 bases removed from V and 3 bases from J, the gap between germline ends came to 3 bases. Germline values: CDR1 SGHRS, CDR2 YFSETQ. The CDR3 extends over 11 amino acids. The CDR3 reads CASSSYTEAFF. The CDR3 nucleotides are TGCGCCAGCAGCTCATACACTGAAGCTTTCTTT.

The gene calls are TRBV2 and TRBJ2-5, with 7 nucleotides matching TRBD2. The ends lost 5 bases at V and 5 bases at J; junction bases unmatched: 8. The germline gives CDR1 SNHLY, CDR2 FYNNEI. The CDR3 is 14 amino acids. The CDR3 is CASSSGGFMETQYF. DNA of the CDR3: TGTGCCAGCAGTTCGGGGGGTTTCATGGAGACCCAGTACTTC.

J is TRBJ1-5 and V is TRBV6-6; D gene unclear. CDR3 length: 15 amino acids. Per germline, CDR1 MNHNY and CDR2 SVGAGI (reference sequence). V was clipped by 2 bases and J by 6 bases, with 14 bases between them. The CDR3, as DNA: TGTGCCAGCAGTTACCCTCCTCATATCGGTCAGCCCCAGCATTTT. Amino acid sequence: CASSYPPHIGQPQHF.

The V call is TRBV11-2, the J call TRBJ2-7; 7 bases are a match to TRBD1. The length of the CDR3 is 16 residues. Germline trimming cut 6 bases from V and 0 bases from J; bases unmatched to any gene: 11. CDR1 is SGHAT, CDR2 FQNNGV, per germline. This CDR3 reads CASRAPGTASSYEQYF. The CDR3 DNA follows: TGTGCCAGCAGGGCCCCCGGGACAGCCTCCTCCTACGAGCAGTACTTC.

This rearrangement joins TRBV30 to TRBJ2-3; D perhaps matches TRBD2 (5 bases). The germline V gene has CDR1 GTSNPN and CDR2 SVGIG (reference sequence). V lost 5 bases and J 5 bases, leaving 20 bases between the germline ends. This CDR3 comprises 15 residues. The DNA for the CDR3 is TGTGCCTGGTCCCCCTGGAGGCTAGAGGGAGATACGCAGTATTTT. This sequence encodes CAWSPWRLEGDTQYF.

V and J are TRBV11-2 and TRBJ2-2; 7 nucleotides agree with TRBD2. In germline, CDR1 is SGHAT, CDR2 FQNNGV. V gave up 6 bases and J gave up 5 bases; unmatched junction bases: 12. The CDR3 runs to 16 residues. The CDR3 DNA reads TGTGCCAGCAGAGTGGCTACGGGGGGAGTGACCGGGGAGCTGTTTTTT. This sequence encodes CASRVATGGVTGELFF.